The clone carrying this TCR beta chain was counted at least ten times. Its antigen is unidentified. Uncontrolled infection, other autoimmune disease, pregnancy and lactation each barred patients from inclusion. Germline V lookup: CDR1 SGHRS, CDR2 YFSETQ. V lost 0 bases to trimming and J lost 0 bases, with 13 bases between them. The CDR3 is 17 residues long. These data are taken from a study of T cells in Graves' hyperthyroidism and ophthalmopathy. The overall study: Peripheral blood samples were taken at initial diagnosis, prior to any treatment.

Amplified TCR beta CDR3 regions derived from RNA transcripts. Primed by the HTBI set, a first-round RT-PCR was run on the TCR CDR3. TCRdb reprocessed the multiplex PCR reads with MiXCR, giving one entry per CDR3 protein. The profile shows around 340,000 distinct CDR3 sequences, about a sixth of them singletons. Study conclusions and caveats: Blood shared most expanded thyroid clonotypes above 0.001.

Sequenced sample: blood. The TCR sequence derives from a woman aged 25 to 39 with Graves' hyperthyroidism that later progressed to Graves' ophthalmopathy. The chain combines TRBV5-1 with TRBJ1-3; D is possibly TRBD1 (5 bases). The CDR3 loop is CASSLAGAKNSGNTIYF. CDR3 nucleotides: TGCGCCAGCAGCTTGGCCGGGGCTAAGAACTCTGGAAACACCATATATTTT.